The 21 T cell receptor beta chains presented below share a single source sample, sequenced in a study of early T cells in non-severe SARS-CoV-2 infection. One entry per CDR3 protein, called by TCRdb with MiXCR from the 5' RACE reads. The profile shows tens of thousands of distinct CDR3 sequences, around 14% of them singletons. The sample consisted of whole blood. The origin of the receptors is an adult who was a healthcare worker with PCR-confirmed SARS-CoV-2 infection or an uninfected control (not recorded which).

The CDR3 loop is CASSVLQGAKNIQYF. The CDR3 DNA reads TGTGCCAGTAGTGTCTTACAGGGGGCCAAAAACATTCAGTACTTC. The V and J genes are TRBV19 and TRBJ2-4; 7 positions agree with TRBD1. This CDR3 has 15 residues. J gave up 1 base and V 5 bases, and 5 bases lay outside the gene matches. From germline, CDR1 is LNHDA and CDR2 SQIVND (reference sequence).

This clonotype was detected many times. The chain employs TRBV20-1 and TRBJ1-5, with 7 bases that match TRBD1. This CDR3 region has 15 residues. Germline V CDR1 and CDR2: DFQATT, SNEGSKA (reference sequence). J was trimmed by 0 bases and V by 3 bases; bases with no gene match: 5. CDR3: CSASYTGDSNQPQHF. CDR3 nucleotide sequence: TGCAGTGCTAGTTACACAGGGGATAGCAATCAGCCCCAGCATTTT.

This clonotype showed up many times. CDR3 sequence (DNA): TGCAGTGCTAGACATCCTTATAGCAATCAGCCCCAGCATTTT. Translating gives CSARHPYSNQPQHF. The chain couples TRBV20-1 to TRBJ1-5; D unclear. The CDR3 length is 14 residues. The V end lost 2 bases, the J end lost 0 bases, and 8 bases lay between the germline ends. Germline assignment: CDR1 DFQATT and CDR2 SNEGSKA (reference sequence).

This clonotype was counted only a few times. The chain is built from TRBV4-2 and TRBJ2-7, with D perhaps matching TRBD2 (5 bases). V was cut by 0 bases and J by 0 bases, with 12 bases left in between. Germline V gene lookup returns CDR1 LGHNA and CDR2 YNFKEQ. The CDR3 loop spans 16 amino acids. The CDR3 reads CASSQDPGVSSYEQYF. The CDR3 region has the DNA TGTGCCAGCAGCCAAGACCCCGGGGTAAGCTCCTACGAGCAGTACTTC.

The J gene is TRBJ2-1, the V gene TRBV5-1, with D perhaps being TRBD1 or TRBD2 (6 bases each). The germline CDR1 and CDR2 sequences are SGHRS and YFSETQ. V was pared by 0 bases and J by 4 bases, with 11 bases between. The CDR3 extends over 15 amino acids. The CDR3 here is CASSLETGAYNEQFF. As DNA, the CDR3 is TGCGCCAGCAGCTTGGAAACGGGGGCGTACAATGAGCAGTTCTTC.

This clonotype came up many times. This sequence joins TRBV13 and TRBJ2-7, with a weak D call TRBD2 (5 bases). The CDR3 extends over 13 amino acids. V was shortened by 8 bases and J by 4 bases, with 15 bases between the two germline ends. From germline, CDR1 is PRHDT and CDR2 FYEKMQ (reference sequence). The CDR3 here is CASARENRYEQYF. The CDR3 DNA follows: TGTGCCAGCGCGAGGGAGAACCGGTACGAGCAGTACTTC.

This clonotype turned up a few times. The rearrangement links TRBV10-3 to TRBJ1-2; no clear D gene. Germline CDR1 reads ENHRY; CDR2 reads SYGVKD. The CDR3 totals 14 residues. V was trimmed by 0 bases and J by 8 bases, leaving 13 bases between them. The CDR3 here is CAISESTFESGYTF. Written as DNA, the CDR3 is TGTGCCATCAGTGAGTCGACCTTCGAAAGCGGCTACACCTTC.

The chain is built from TRBV18 and TRBJ1-2, with D tentatively TRBD1 (6 bases). V was clipped by 3 bases and J by 1 base, with 18 bases between them. There are 17 residues in the CDR3. Germline-derived CDR1 and CDR2 are KGHSH and LQKENI. CDR3 in DNA: TGTGCCAGCTCACCGGACAGCGGGCCATCAAGTAACTATGGCTACACCTTC. This encodes CASSPDSGPSSNYGYTF.

This chain links TRBV9 with TRBJ2-2; 10 bases align to TRBD2. The CDR3 runs 17 residues. The V segment lost 3 bases and the J segment 5 bases; nucleotides outside the gene matches: 10. CDR1 and CDR2 (germline): SGDLS, YYNGEE. The CDR3 DNA is TGTGCCAGCAGCGCCCTAGGGGGACTAGCGCCAACCGGGGAGCTGTTTTTT. Protein sequence: CASSALGGLAPTGELFF. Full variable domain (missing parts from reference TRBV9 and TRBJ2-2): DSGVTQTPKHLITATGQRVTLRCSPRSGDLSVYWYQQSLDQGLQFLIQYYNGEERAKGNILERFSAQQFPDLHSELNLSSLELGDSALYFCASSALGGLAPTGELFFGEGSRLTVL.

This clonotype appeared a few times. The chain recombines TRBV28 with TRBJ1-1; D is perhaps TRBD1 (5 bases). The CDR3 has 14 residues. Per germline, CDR1 MDHEN and CDR2 SYDVKM. Trimming pared 6 bases from V and 3 bases from J, leaving 14 bases between. This CDR3 is CASRFRGFDTEAFF. CDR3 nucleotides: TGTGCCAGCAGGTTCCGGGGGTTTGACACTGAAGCTTTCTTT. The full variable domain, rest sourced from reference TRBV28 and TRBJ1-1, is DVKVTQSSRYLVKRTGEKVFLECVQDMDHENMFWYRQDPGLGLRLIYFSYDVKMKEKGDIPEGYSVSREKKERFSLILESASTNQTSMYLCASRFRGFDTEAFFGQGTRLTVV.

Only a few counts were recorded for this clonotype. The rearrangement links TRBV6-2 or TRBV6-3 to TRBJ2-7, with D hard to call. This CDR3 is built from 14 residues. Per germline, CDR1 MNHEY and CDR2 SVGEGT. V lost 7 bases and J 6 bases, leaving 19 bases between the germline ends. The CDR3 sequence is CASTPWESKSEQYF. Written as DNA, the CDR3 is TGTGCCAGCACCCCCTGGGAAAGCAAGTCCGAGCAGTACTTC.

This clonotype was picked up a small number of times. J is TRBJ2-5 and V is TRBV5-1; 8 nucleotides agree with TRBD2. Trimming removed 4 bases from V and 5 bases from J; junction bases left unmatched: 10. The germline V gene encodes CDR1 SGHRS and CDR2 YFSETQ. The CDR3 is 15 amino acids. The chain's CDR3 is CASSREGGPLETQYF. The CDR3 DNA follows: TGCGCCAGCAGCCGGGAGGGAGGGCCTTTGGAGACCCAGTACTTC. Full variable domain (rest looked up from reference TRBV5-1 and TRBJ2-5): KAGVTQTPRYLIKTRGQQVTLSCSPISGHRSVSWYQQTPGQGLQFLFEYFSETQRNKGNFPGRFSGRQFSNSRSEMNVSTLELGDSALYLCASSREGGPLETQYFGPGTRLLVL.

In its sample, this clonotype was seen a few times. This chain uses TRBV20-1 with TRBJ1-1; TRBD1 aligns across 7 bases. The CDR3 length is 12 residues. Germline V gene sequence: CDR1 DFQATT, CDR2 SNEGSKA (reference sequence). V shed 5 bases, J shed 7 bases, and the junction held 7 bases outside the gene matches. The CDR3 sequence is CSAPGGTGEAFF. CDR3 coding DNA: TGCAGTGCTCCAGGGGGTACTGGTGAAGCTTTCTTT.

This clonotype has more than one count but fewer than ten. The V call is TRBV6-5, the J call TRBJ2-1; 10 nucleotides align to TRBD2. This CDR3 region has 15 residues. CDR1 is MNHEY, CDR2 SVGAGI, per germline. Trimming removed 2 bases from V and 4 bases from J; junction bases left unmatched: 2. CDR3 protein: CASSYLAGVYNEQFF. DNA for the CDR3: TGTGCCAGCAGTTACCTAGCGGGGGTTTACAATGAGCAGTTCTTC.

The CDR3 loop is CASSQTSLRLAHSYEQYF. The CDR3 nucleotides read TGTGCCAGCAGCCAAACGTCCCTCCGGCTAGCGCACTCCTACGAGCAGTACTTC. This chain joins TRBV3-1 and TRBJ2-7; weak D call: TRBD2 (6 bases). CDR3 length equals 18 residues. Trimming stripped 2 bases from V and 0 bases from J, with 20 bases between. Germline CDR1 LGHDT, CDR2 YNNKEL (reference sequence).

The J gene is TRBJ2-1, the V gene TRBV5-1, with TRBD1 matching over 7 bases. The CDR3 spans 15 residues. Germline V gene lookup returns CDR1 SGHRS and CDR2 YFSETQ. Trimming at V came to 0 bases and at J to 5 bases, leaving 5 bases not matched to a gene. The CDR3 here is CASSLATGDNNEQFF. The CDR3 DNA is TGCGCCAGCAGCTTGGCAACAGGGGATAACAATGAGCAGTTCTTC.

This clonotype was observed a few times. This chain joins TRBV4-1 and TRBJ2-3; no firm D call. This CDR3 is built from 17 residues. Trimming cost V 2 bases and J 1 base, with 16 bases left between them. Germline V gene data show CDR1 as MGHRA and CDR2 as YSYEKL. Written as DNA, the CDR3 is TGCGCCAGCAGCCAATTAATGATCCGCCCGGGCACAGATACGCAGTATTTT. Translated, it gives CASSQLMIRPGTDTQYF.

This chain uses TRBV7-9 with TRBJ1-2; perhaps TRBD1 as D (5 bases). CDR3 size: 13 residues. Germline CDR1 is SEHNR and CDR2 is FQNEAQ (reference sequence). Trimming left V 6 bases short and J 4 bases short, with 12 bases between. CDR3 coding DNA: TGTGCCAGCAGTTCCGGGACCGCCTATGGCTACACCTTC. Translation gives CASSSGTAYGYTF.

The CDR3 DNA is TGTGCCAGCAGTCCACGATCCGGGGGCCGTATGAACACTGAAGCTTTCTTT. Its translation is CASSPRSGGRMNTEAFF. This rearrangement joins TRBV12-3 or TRBV12-4 to TRBJ1-1; TRBD1 might be the D (6 bases). CDR3 length equals 17 residues. Trimming took 5 bases from V and 0 from J, leaving 19 bases between them.

CDR3 DNA: TGCAGTGCTAGAAGCCAGCCGGATACGCAGTATTTT. This encodes CSARSQPDTQYF. The chain is built from TRBV20-1 and TRBJ2-3; D remains unclear. The CDR3 loop spans 12 amino acids. Per the germline V gene, CDR1 is DFQATT and CDR2 is SNEGSKA (reference sequence). V dropped 2 bases and J dropped 6 bases, with 9 bases sitting between them.

This clonotype was observed a few times. The CDR3 sequence: CASSQGGPGTPFNQPQHF. The CDR3, as DNA: TGTGCCAGCAGCCAAGGAGGTCCCGGGACACCGTTCAATCAGCCCCAGCATTTT. The V and J genes are TRBV14 and TRBJ1-5, with a weak D call TRBD1 (6 bases). CDR3 length equals 18 residues. The ends were cut back, 1 base at V and 3 bases at J, with 19 bases in the middle. CDR1 SGHDN and CDR2 FVKESK come from the germline V gene.